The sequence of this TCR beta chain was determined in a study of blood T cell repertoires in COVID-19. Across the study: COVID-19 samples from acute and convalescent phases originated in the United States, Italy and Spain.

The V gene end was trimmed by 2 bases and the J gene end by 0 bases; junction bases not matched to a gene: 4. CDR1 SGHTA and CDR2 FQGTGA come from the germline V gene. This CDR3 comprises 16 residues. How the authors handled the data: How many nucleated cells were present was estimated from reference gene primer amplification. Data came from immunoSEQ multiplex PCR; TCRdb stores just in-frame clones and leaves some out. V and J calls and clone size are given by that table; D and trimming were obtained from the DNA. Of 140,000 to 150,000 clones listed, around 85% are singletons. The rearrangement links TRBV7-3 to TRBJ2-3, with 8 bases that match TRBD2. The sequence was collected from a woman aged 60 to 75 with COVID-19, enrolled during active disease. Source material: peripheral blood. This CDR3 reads CASSLGSGASTDTQYF. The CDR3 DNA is TGTGCCAGCAGCTTAGGTAGCGGGGCTAGCACAGATACGCAGTATTTT.